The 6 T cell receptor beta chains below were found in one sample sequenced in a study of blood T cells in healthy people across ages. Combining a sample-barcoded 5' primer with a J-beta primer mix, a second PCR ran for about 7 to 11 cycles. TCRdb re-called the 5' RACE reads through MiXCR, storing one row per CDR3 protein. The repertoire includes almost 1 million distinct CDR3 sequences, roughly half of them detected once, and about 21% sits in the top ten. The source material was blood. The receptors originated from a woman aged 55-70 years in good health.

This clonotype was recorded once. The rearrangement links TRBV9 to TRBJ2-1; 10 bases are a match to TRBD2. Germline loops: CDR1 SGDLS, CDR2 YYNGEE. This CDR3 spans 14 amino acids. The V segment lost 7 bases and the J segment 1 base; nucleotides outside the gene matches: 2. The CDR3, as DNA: TGTGCCAGCGCACTAGCGGGGTCCTACAATGAGCAGTTCTTC. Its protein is CASALAGSYNEQFF.

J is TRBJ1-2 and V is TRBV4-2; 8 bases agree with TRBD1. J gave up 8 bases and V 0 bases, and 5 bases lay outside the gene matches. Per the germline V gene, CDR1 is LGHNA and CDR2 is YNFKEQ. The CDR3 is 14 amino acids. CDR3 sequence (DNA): TGTGCCAGCAGCCAAGAGGACAGGGTCACAGGCTACACCTTC. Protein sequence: CASSQEDRVTGYTF.

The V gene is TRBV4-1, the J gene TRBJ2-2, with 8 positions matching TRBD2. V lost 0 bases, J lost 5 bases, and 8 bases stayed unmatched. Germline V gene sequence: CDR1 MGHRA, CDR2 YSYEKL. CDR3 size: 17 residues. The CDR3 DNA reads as TGCGCCAGCAGCCAAGATCCCGGACTAGCTGCAACCGGGGAGCTGTTTTTT. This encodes CASSQDPGLAATGELFF.

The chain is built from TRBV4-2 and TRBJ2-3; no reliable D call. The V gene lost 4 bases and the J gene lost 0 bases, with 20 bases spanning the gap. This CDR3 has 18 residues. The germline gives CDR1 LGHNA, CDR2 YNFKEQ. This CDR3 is CASSPFVVSADSTDTQYF. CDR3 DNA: TGTGCCAGCAGCCCGTTTGTTGTGTCGGCCGACAGCACAGATACGCAGTATTTT.

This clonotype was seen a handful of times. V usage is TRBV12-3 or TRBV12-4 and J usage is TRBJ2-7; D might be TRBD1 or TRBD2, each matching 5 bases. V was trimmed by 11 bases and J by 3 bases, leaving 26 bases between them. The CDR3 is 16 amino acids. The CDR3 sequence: CAGPVGINRRIYEQYF. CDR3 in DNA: TGTGCCGGCCCGGTAGGCATTAACAGGAGGATCTACGAGCAGTACTTC.

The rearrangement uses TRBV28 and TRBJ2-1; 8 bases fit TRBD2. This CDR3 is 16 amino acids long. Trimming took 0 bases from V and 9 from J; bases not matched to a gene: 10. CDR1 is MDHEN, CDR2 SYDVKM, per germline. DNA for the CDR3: TGTGCCAGCAGTTTATGGCGGACGAGCGGGAGCGGTGAGCAGTTCTTC. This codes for CASSLWRTSGSGEQFF.